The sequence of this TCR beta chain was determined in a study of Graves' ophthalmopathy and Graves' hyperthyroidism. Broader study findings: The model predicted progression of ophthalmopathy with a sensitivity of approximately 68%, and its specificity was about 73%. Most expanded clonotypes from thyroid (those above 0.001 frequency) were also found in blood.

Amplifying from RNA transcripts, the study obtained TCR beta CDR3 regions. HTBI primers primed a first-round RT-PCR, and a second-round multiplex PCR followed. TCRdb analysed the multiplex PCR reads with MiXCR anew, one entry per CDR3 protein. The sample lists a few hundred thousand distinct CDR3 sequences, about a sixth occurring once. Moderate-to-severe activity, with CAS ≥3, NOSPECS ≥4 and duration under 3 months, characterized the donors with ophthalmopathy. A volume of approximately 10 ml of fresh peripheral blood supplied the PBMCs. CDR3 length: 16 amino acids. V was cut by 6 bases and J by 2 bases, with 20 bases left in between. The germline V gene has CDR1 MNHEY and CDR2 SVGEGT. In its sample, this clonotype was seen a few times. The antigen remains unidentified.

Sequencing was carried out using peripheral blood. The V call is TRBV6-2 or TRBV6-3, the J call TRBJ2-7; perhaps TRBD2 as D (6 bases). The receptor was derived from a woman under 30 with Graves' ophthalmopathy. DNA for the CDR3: TGTGCCAGCAGGACTCCAATTCGGGACTCAACCTACGAGCAGTACTTC. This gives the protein CASRTPIRDSTYEQYF.